This T cell receptor beta chain was captured by sequencing in a study of regulatory T cells in long-lasting Graves disease. Study as a whole: Newly diagnosed Graves' patients had under 3 months of antithyroid drugs.

Study-wide findings and caveats: For persistent Graves' patients, TCR diversity was lower than for newly diagnosed ones.

In regard to this clonotype: As yet, its antigen is unknown.

As for time point: newly diagnosed GD, antithyroid drugs for less than 3 months. Generation of the TCR library employed RNA extracted from PBMCs. Building of the TCR beta libraries involved iRepertoire HTBI primers and Arm-PCR of CDR3 regions. TCRdb reanalysed the multiplex PCR reads using MiXCR and keeps one entry per CDR3 protein. This repertoire shows approximately 400,000 distinct CDR3 sequences, more than 12% found once; its top ten account for over 15%. These same records also appear under a second study, on T cells in Graves' hyperthyroidism and ophthalmopathy. That work adds: A 13 V-J model separated ophthalmopathy from stable hyperthyroidism.

This TCR was recovered from a woman aged 25 to 45 with Graves disease. The specimen comprised peripheral blood mononuclear cells (PBMCs), sampled at new diagnosis, from a patient treated with antithyroid drugs.

This CDR3 is CASSARDSGANVLTF. The CDR3 nucleotides read TGTGCCAGCAGCGCCCGGGACTCTGGGGCCAACGTCCTGACTTTC. This chain uses TRBV7-9 with TRBJ2-6; D might be TRBD2 (5 bases). Trimming stripped 5 bases from V and 0 bases from J, with 8 bases between. The germline CDR1 and CDR2 sequences are SEHNR and FQNEAQ (reference sequence). This CDR3 is built from 15 residues.